This entry is about one T cell receptor (beta chain). At the DNA level, this CDR3 is encoded by other sequences in the same sample as well. This sample was included in a study of shared clonotypes between healthy human individuals. TCRdb's table, derived via immunoSEQ multiplex PCR, lists solely in-frame clones and lacks some. The sample lists 2 million to 2.5 million clones; about 95% were seen once. The naive CD8 subset, CD45RO-negative cells positively selected for CCR7, excluded terminally differentiated effector memory CD45RA+ cells. Trimming took 0 bases from V and 4 from J, leaving 3 bases between them. The germline CDR1 and CDR2 sequences are MNHEY and SVGAGI. The CDR3 covers 13 residues.

The chain employs TRBV6-5 and TRBJ2-2; D unresolved. The sequencing sample was made of naive CD8+ T cells sorted from blood. The source is a man between 18 and 29 years old in good health. The CDR3 DNA is TGTGCCAGCAGTTACTCGAGCACCGGGGAGCTGTTTTTT. Translating gives CASSYSSTGELFF.